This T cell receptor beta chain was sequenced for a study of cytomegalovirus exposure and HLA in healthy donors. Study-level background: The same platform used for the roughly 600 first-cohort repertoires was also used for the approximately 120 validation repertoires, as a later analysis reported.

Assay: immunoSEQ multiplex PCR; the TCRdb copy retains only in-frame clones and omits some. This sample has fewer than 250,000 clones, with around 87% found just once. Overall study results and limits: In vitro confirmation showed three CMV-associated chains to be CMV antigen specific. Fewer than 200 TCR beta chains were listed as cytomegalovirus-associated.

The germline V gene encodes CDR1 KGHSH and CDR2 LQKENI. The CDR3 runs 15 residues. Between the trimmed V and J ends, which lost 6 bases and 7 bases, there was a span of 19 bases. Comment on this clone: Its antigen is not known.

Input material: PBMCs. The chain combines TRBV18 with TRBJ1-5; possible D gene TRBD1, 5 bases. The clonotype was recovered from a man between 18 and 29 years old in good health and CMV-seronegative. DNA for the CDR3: TGTGCCAGCTCCCTCAGCAAGGGGCCGACCCAGCCCCAGCATTTT. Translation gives CASSLSKGPTQPQHF. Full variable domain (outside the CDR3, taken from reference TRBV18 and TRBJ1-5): NAGVMQNPRHLVRRRGQEARLRCSPMKGHSHVYWYRQLPEEGLKFMVYLQKENIIDESGMPKERFSAEFPKEGPSILRIQQVVRGDSAAYFCASSLSKGPTQPQHFGDGTRLSIL.